This T cell receptor (beta chain) was retrieved from a study of preoperative IRX-2 immunotherapy in early breast cancer. Measured with immunoSEQ multiplex PCR; TCRdb has only the in-frame clones, and not every one. The sample includes 40,000 to 50,000 clones, roughly 80% of them seen just once. Treatment reported: preoperative locoregional IRX-2 cytokine immunotherapy. This TCR came from a human donor with breast cancer. The sequenced sample was tumor tissue, obtained after IRX-2 immunotherapy.

CDR3: CASRSGLAGDEQYF. The DNA for the CDR3 is TGCGCCAGCAGGAGTGGACTAGCGGGAGACGAGCAGTACTTC. The V call is TRBV10-2, the J call TRBJ2-7; 13 bases agree with TRBD2. This CDR3 is built from 14 residues. J was trimmed by 5 bases and V by 6 bases; bases with no gene match: 4. Per the germline V gene, CDR1 is WSHSY and CDR2 is SAAADI.